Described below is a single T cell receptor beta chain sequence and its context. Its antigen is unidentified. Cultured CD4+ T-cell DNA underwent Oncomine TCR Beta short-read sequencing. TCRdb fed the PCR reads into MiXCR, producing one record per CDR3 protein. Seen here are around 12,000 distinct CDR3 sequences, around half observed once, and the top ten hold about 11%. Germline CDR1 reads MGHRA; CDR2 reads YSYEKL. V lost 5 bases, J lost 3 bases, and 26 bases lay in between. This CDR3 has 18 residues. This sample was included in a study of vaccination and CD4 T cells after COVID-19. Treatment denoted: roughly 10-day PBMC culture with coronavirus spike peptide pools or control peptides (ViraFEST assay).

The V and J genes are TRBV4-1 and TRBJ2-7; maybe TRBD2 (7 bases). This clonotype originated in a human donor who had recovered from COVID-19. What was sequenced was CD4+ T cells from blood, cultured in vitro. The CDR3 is CASSYRVGAGVAHYEQYF. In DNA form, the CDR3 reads TGCGCCAGCAGCTACAGGGTGGGTGCGGGAGTAGCCCACTACGAGCAGTACTTC.